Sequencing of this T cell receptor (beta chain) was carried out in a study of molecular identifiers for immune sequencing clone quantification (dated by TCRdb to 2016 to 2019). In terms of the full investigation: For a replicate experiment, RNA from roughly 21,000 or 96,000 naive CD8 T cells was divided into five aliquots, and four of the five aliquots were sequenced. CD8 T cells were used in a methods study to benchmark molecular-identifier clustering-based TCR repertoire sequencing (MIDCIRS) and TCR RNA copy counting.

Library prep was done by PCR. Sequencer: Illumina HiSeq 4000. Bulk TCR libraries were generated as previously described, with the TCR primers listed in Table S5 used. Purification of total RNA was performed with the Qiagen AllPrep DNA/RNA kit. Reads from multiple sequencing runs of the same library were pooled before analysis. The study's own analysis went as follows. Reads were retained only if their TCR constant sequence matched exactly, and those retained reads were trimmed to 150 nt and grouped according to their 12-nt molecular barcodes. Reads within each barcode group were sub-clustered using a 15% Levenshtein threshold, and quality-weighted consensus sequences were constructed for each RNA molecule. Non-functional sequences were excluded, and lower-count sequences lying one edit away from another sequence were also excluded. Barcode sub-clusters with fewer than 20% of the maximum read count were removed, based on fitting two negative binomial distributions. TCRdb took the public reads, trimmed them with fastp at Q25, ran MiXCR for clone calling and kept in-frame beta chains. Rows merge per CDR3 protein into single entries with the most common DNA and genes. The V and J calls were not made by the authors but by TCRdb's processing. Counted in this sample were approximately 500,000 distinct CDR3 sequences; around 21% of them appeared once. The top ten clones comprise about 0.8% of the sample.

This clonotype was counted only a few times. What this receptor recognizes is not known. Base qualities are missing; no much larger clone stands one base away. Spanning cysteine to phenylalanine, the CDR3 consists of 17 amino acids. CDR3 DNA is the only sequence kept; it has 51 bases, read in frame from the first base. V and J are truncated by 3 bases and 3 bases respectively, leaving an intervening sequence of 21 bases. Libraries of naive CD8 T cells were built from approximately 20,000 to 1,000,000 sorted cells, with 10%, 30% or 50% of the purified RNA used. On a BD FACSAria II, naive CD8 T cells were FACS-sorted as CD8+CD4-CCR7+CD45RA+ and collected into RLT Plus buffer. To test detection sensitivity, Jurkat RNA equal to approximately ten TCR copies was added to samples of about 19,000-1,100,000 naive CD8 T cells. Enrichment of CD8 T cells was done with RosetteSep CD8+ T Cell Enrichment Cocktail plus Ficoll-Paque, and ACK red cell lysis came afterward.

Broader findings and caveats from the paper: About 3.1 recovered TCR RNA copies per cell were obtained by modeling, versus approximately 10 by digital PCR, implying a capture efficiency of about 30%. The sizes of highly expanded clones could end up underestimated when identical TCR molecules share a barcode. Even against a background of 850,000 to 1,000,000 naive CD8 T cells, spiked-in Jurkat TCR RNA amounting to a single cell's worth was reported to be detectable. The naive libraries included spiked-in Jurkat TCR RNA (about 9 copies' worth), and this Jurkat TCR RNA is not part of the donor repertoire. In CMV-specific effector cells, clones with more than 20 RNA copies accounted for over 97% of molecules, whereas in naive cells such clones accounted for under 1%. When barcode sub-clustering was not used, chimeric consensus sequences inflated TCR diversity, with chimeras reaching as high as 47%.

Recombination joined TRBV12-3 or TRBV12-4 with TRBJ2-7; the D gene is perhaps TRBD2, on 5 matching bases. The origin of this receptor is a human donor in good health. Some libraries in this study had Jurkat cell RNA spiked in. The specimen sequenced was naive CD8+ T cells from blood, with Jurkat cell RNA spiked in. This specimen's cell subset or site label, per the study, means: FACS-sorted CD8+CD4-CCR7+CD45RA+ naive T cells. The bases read TGTGCCAGCAGTTTGGCTTTGGGGAGAGTAACATTCTACGAGCAGTACTTC. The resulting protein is CASSLALGRVTFYEQYF.